The 8 T cell receptor beta chains listed next were all sequenced from one sample in a study of cytomegalovirus exposure and HLA in healthy donors. Use of 60 Vbeta and 13 Jbeta primers characterized the PCR. Repertoires were generated with immunoSEQ multiplex PCR, while TCRdb's copy carries only in-frame clones and drops some. This table holds around 110,000 clones, around two thirds found once. Sequences were obtained from PBMCs. The receptors originated from a woman aged 35 to 49 in good health and CMV-seropositive.

The chain couples TRBV7-9 to TRBJ2-7; D unclear. This CDR3 spans 13 amino acids. The germline CDR1 and CDR2 sequences are SEHNR and FQNEAQ (reference sequence). The V and J ends lost 0 bases and 6 bases respectively, with 9 bases between them. CDR3 in DNA: TGTGCCAGCAGCTTAGCGCCGAGTCTCGAGCAGTACTTC. Encoded protein: CASSLAPSLEQYF.

The gene calls are TRBV15 and TRBJ2-3; D perhaps matches TRBD2 (5 bases). V lost 0 bases to trimming and J lost 6 bases, with 13 bases between them. Germline V gene lookup returns CDR1 LNHNV and CDR2 YYDKDF (reference sequence). The length of the CDR3 is 15 residues. CDR3 sequence (DNA): TGTGCCACCAGCAGAGATGGCCTAGCCAGGGATACGCAGTATTTT. This translates into CATSRDGLARDTQYF.

This chain's CDR3 is CAISRGTENSAGELFF. The DNA of the CDR3 is TGTGCCATCAGCCGCGGGACAGAGAATAGCGCCGGGGAGCTGTTTTTT. This chain uses TRBV10-3 with TRBJ2-2, with a weak D call TRBD1 (7 bases). The CDR3 covers 16 residues. Per germline, CDR1 ENHRY and CDR2 SYGVKD. Trimming cost V 6 bases and J 6 bases, with 20 bases left between them.

This clone appeared once. The V gene is TRBV19, the J gene TRBJ2-7; 9 bases map to TRBD1. Looked up from germline, CDR1 is LNHDA and CDR2 is SQIVND (reference sequence). The J segment lost 5 bases and the V segment lost 5 bases, leaving 10 bases of the junction unmatched. This CDR3 has 15 residues. As DNA, the CDR3 is TGTGCCAGTAGTCTAGCCCGGGACAGGGCCCACGAGCAGTACTTC. Its translation is CASSLARDRAHEQYF.

J is TRBJ1-1 and V is TRBV9; D call uncertain. The CDR3 spans 13 residues. The germline V gene has CDR1 SGDLS and CDR2 YYNGEE. Trimming cost V 5 bases and J 7 bases, with 15 bases left between them. CDR3 region: CASSAAGLIEAFF. The CDR3 DNA follows: TGTGCCAGCAGTGCCGCCGGACTGATTGAAGCTTTCTTT.

Points on this clone: A read error may account for a junction end that differs from germline. This chain uses TRBV11-3 with TRBJ2-2; D may be TRBD2 (6 bases). Looked up from germline, CDR1 is SGHNT and CDR2 is YENEEA. CDR3 size: 14 residues. CDR3 protein: CASSLGASTGGLFF. For the CDR3, the DNA is TGTGCCAGCAGCTTAGGGGCTAGCACCGGGGGGCTGTTTTTT.

The V call is TRBV4-3, the J call TRBJ1-2, with TRBD1 identical over 8 bases. The length of the CDR3 is 16 residues. The V gene's germline CDR1 is LGHNA and CDR2 YSLEER. With 1 base clipped from V and 4 bases from J, the junction kept 8 bases outside the gene matches. DNA for the CDR3: TGCGCCAGCAGCCAAGTCGGGGACAGGCTACCCTATGGCTACACCTTC. It codes for CASSQVGDRLPYGYTF.

The chain links TRBV29-1 to TRBJ1-2, with 7 bases aligning to TRBD1. This CDR3 is built from 15 residues. Unmatched junction bases numbered 15, after V lost 7 bases and J lost 4 bases. The V gene's germline CDR1 is SQVTM and CDR2 ANQGSEA. The CDR3 loop is CSAGEQGSLGYGYTF. The DNA for the CDR3 is TGCAGCGCCGGAGAACAGGGGTCTTTAGGCTATGGCTACACCTTC.